The present TCR beta chain was sequenced within a study of T cells in localized non-small cell lung cancer. Study observations and caveats: When the top 100 tumor clones were examined, a median roughly 62 of them also appeared in the adjacent lung, which was paired and uninvolved. Uninvolved adjacent lung showed higher T cell clonality than tumor.

As for this clone: What it recognizes is unknown.

Clones were read by immunoSEQ multiplex PCR, and TCRdb kept only the in-frame ones, dropping some. The sample holds roughly 38,000 clones, more than 80% seen once. The J segment lost 4 bases and the V segment lost 0 bases, leaving 6 bases of the junction unmatched. This CDR3 has 16 residues. CDR1 is SGHNT and CDR2 is YENEEA in the germline V gene. The sequencing here drew on peripheral blood mononuclear cells, taken before any cancer treatment. The TCR sequence derives from a male donor at least 60 years old with stage II lung adenocarcinoma. The genes are TRBV11-3 and TRBJ2-7, with 10 bases matching TRBD2. CDR3 DNA: TGTGCCAGCAGCTTAGACCTTCTAGCGGGAGTGTACGAGCAGTACTTC. Translation: CASSLDLLAGVYEQYF.